This T cell receptor (beta chain) is drawn from a study of spatial heterogeneity in lung cancer. TCRdb re-analysed the 5' RACE reads in MiXCR, keeping a single row per CDR3 protein. The sample holds several thousand distinct CDR3 sequences, 15% seen once. Germline loops: CDR1 KGHSH, CDR2 LQKENI. The CDR3 covers 13 residues. V lost 3 bases to trimming and J lost 5 bases, with 8 bases between them. This clonotype counts as medium-sized (0.01 to 0.1%). Its antigen is not identified. The time point was: sample taken at primary tumor resection. The study's findings and limits: The number of expanded tumor alpha and beta chains correlated with mutation number.

The sample was lung tumor tissue, taken at surgery. The origin of this receptor is a female donor with early-stage non-small cell lung cancer. The genes are TRBV18 and TRBJ2-1; D is perhaps TRBD1 (6 bases). The CDR3 DNA sequence: TGTGCCAGCTCACCGGACAGCCACAATGAGCAGTTCTTC. This encodes CASSPDSHNEQFF.